One sample yielded the 27 T cell receptor beta chains listed below, sequenced in a study of blood T cell repertoires in COVID-19. Measured with immunoSEQ multiplex PCR; TCRdb has only the in-frame clones, and not every one. In the table there are tens of thousands of clones, 84% of which are singletons. Sequencing was carried out using peripheral blood. These receptors came from a human donor in a cohort sampled during active COVID-19.

The chain links TRBV5-1 to TRBJ1-2; maybe TRBD1 (5 bases). Germline lookup yields CDR1 SGHRS and CDR2 YFSETQ. The CDR3 is 15 residues long. V lost 2 bases and J lost 5, with 16 bases in between. Here the CDR3 reads CASSFGPQVTYGYTF. The CDR3 DNA reads as TGCGCCAGCAGCTTTGGGCCACAGGTGACTTATGGCTACACCTTC.

The chain joins TRBV30 to TRBJ1-6, with D unresolved. The CDR3 has 15 amino acids. The germline V gene encodes CDR1 GTSNPN and CDR2 SVGIG (reference sequence). V was trimmed by 3 bases and J by 7 bases, leaving 16 bases between them. The CDR3 nucleotides read TGTGCCTGGAGAGCCCTTGGCGGATGGAATTCACCCCTCCACTTT. Translation: CAWRALGGWNSPLHF.

The J gene is TRBJ1-1, the V gene TRBV27, with D tentatively TRBD1 (6 bases). The CDR3 runs to 16 residues. Trimming took off 7 bases at V and 6 bases at J, with 24 bases between the two ends. Germline V gene sequence: CDR1 MNHEY, CDR2 SMNVEV (reference sequence). DNA for the CDR3: TGTGCCAGCACCAAAGGGGGGGTGGGGATGGAAGCTGAAGCTTTCTTT. This gives the protein CASTKGGVGMEAEAFF.

The V call is TRBV10-3, the J call TRBJ2-3; D perhaps matches TRBD2 (6 bases). The germline gives CDR1 ENHRY, CDR2 SYGVKD. The V end lost 5 bases, the J end lost 6 bases, and 15 bases lay between the germline ends. The CDR3 contains 14 residues. CDR3 DNA sequence: TGTGCCATCAGTCCGGGACTCGGAGGCGATACGCAGTATTTT. Amino acid sequence: CAISPGLGGDTQYF.

This chain joins TRBV4-1 and TRBJ2-7; D remains ambiguous. From germline, CDR1 is MGHRA and CDR2 YSYEKL. CDR3 length: 12 amino acids. Trimming removed 3 bases from V and 5 bases from J, with 8 bases in between. CDR3 DNA sequence: TGCGCCAGCAGCCATATTTTCGACGAGCAGTACTTC. It yields the protein CASSHIFDEQYF.

V is TRBV5-1 and J is TRBJ2-5; D perhaps matches TRBD1 (7 bases). This CDR3 is 14 amino acids long. V was cut by 0 bases and J by 4 bases, with 10 bases left in between. Germline-derived CDR1 and CDR2 are SGHRS and YFSETQ. The CDR3 protein is CASSLGQGGETQYF. The CDR3 region has the DNA TGCGCCAGCAGCTTGGGACAGGGAGGAGAGACCCAGTACTTC.

The chain joins TRBV19 to TRBJ1-4; no clear D gene. The CDR3 extends over 16 amino acids. Trimming stripped 3 bases from V and 3 bases from J, with 14 bases between. CDR1 is LNHDA and CDR2 is SQIVND in the germline V gene (reference sequence). CDR3 nucleotide sequence: TGTGCCAGTAGTATGTTGTCGGGGTGGGCTAATGAAAAACTGTTTTTT. This sequence encodes CASSMLSGWANEKLFF.

V usage is TRBV19 and J usage is TRBJ1-2; tentative D call: TRBD1 (6 bases). V shed 4 bases and J shed 1 base, with 13 bases lying between them. CDR3 length equals 15 residues. Germline values: CDR1 LNHDA, CDR2 SQIVND (reference sequence). Written as DNA, the CDR3 is TGTGCCAGTAGTACCCCGGACAGTCGTAACTATGGCTACACCTTC. This sequence encodes CASSTPDSRNYGYTF.

The genes are TRBV29-1 and TRBJ1-4; 12 bases are shared with TRBD1. Germline V gives CDR1 SQVTM, CDR2 ANQGSEA. The CDR3 has 15 amino acids. After removal of 6 bases from V and 7 bases from J, the junction contained 9 bases not matched to a gene. CDR3 nucleotides: TGCAGCGTGGGGACAGGGGGCTCTGCTGGTGAAAAACTGTTTTTT. The encoded protein is CSVGTGGSAGEKLFF.

This rearrangement joins TRBV11-2 to TRBJ2-7; weak D call: TRBD2 (6 bases). The germline V gene encodes CDR1 SGHAT and CDR2 FQNNGV. This CDR3 spans 13 amino acids. V dropped 3 bases and J dropped 4 bases, with 10 bases sitting between them. The CDR3 region is CASSFGSGYEQYF. The CDR3, as DNA: TGTGCCAGCAGCTTCGGGAGTGGGTACGAGCAGTACTTC. Full variable domain (rest looked up from reference TRBV11-2 and TRBJ2-7): EAGVAQSPRYKIIEKRQSVAFWCNPISGHATLYWYQQILGQGPKLLIQFQNNGVVDDSQLPKDRFSAERLKGVDSTLKIQPAKLEDSAVYLCASSFGSGYEQYFGPGTRLTVT.

This clone was found once. V usage is TRBV18 and J usage is TRBJ2-7; 8 bases match TRBD2. With 1 base clipped from V and 2 bases from J, the junction kept 10 bases outside the gene matches. Germline values: CDR1 KGHSH, CDR2 LQKENI. The CDR3 runs to 17 residues. CDR3 nucleotides: TGTGCCAGCTCACCACGCGGGAGCGGGGGCAACACCTACGAGCAGTACTTC. Its translation is CASSPRGSGGNTYEQYF.

This clone was observed a few times. This chain uses TRBV29-1 with TRBJ1-4; TRBD1 matches 7 bases. V was clipped by 7 bases and J by 11 bases; unmatched bases: 19. This CDR3 spans 15 amino acids. Germline CDR1 and CDR2: SQVTM and ANQGSEA. The CDR3 reads CSARTGLAPGEKLFF. Written as DNA, the CDR3 is TGCAGCGCTAGGACAGGCCTCGCCCCTGGAGAGAAACTGTTTTTT.

The genes are TRBV5-6 and TRBJ2-1; 9 bases align to TRBD2. CDR1 SGHDT and CDR2 YYEEEE come from the germline V gene. The CDR3 runs to 15 residues. With V trimmed by 4 bases and J by 7 bases, 9 bases remained unmatched. This chain's CDR3 is CASSGSGTSRNEQFF. The CDR3 bases are TGTGCCAGCAGCGGATCCGGGACTAGCAGGAATGAGCAGTTCTTC.

The chain couples TRBV12-3 or TRBV12-4 to TRBJ2-1, with D unclear. This CDR3 is 12 amino acids long. V dropped 3 bases and J dropped 8 bases, with 8 bases sitting between them. Here the CDR3 reads CASSFLVDEQFF. In DNA, the CDR3 is TGTGCCAGCAGTTTCCTAGTCGATGAGCAGTTCTTC.

The chain joins TRBV15 to TRBJ2-3; D may be TRBD2 (6 bases). Trimming stripped 0 bases from V and 1 base from J, with 11 bases between. Germline V lookup: CDR1 LNHNV, CDR2 YYDKDF (reference sequence). This CDR3 is built from 16 residues. For the CDR3, the DNA is TGTGCCACCAGCAGAGATCGGATAGCGGGCACAGATACGCAGTATTTT. It translates to CATSRDRIAGTDTQYF.

With regard to this clone: At the DNA level, this CDR3 is encoded by other sequences in the same sample as well. This sequence joins TRBV28 and TRBJ2-7; D is perhaps TRBD1 (6 bases). Deletions cut 2 bases from V and 3 bases from J, with 14 bases between. CDR1 is MDHEN and CDR2 is SYDVKM in the germline V gene. CDR3 length: 15 amino acids. The CDR3 protein is CASSLASGTLYEQYF. CDR3 DNA: TGTGCCAGCAGTTTAGCCTCTGGGACACTCTACGAGCAGTACTTC. Variable domain in full (rest from reference TRBV28 and TRBJ2-7): DVKVTQSSRYLVKRTGEKVFLECVQDMDHENMFWYRQDPGLGLRLIYFSYDVKMKEKGDIPEGYSVSREKKERFSLILESASTNQTSMYLCASSLASGTLYEQYFGPGTRLTVT.

The chain combines TRBV4-1 with TRBJ1-2, with 7 nucleotides matching TRBD1. CDR3 size: 16 residues. The germline CDR1 and CDR2 sequences are MGHRA and YSYEKL. J lost 3 bases, V lost 3 bases, and 10 bases had no gene match. This chain's CDR3 is CASSHDRGTAHYGYTF. DNA of the CDR3: TGCGCCAGCAGCCACGATCGTGGGACAGCTCACTATGGCTACACCTTC.

This sequence joins TRBV7-3 and TRBJ2-1; TRBD2 matches 9 bases. The CDR3 has 16 amino acids. The germline gives CDR1 SGHTA, CDR2 FQGTGA. V lost 0 bases, J lost 2 bases, and 2 bases stayed unmatched. The CDR3 bases are TGTGCCAGCAGCTTAACGTCTAGCGGGACCTACAATGAGCAGTTCTTC. Its protein is CASSLTSSGTYNEQFF.

The CDR3 DNA follows: TGCGCCAGCAGCTCGGACAGAAGGAACACTGAAGCTTTCTTT. It translates to CASSSDRRNTEAFF. The rearrangement uses TRBV5-1 and TRBJ1-1; maybe TRBD1 (6 bases). Trimming took 3 bases from V and 1 from J, leaving 10 bases between them. Germline V CDR1 and CDR2: SGHRS, YFSETQ. CDR3 length: 14 amino acids.

The J gene is TRBJ2-7, the V gene TRBV24-1; D might be TRBD1 (5 bases). V gave up 3 bases and J gave up 0 bases, with 11 bases separating them. Germline V gene lookup returns CDR1 KGHDR and CDR2 SFDVKD. The CDR3 length is 15 residues. This CDR3 reads CATSDARENSYEQYF. Here the CDR3 DNA reads TGTGCCACCAGTGATGCCAGGGAAAACTCCTACGAGCAGTACTTC.

The rearrangement joins TRBV5-4 to TRBJ2-5; 8 bases line up with TRBD1. V lost 5 bases to trimming and J lost 4 bases; unmatched junction nucleotides: 16. Germline V gene sequence: CDR1 SGHNT, CDR2 YYREEE (reference sequence). The CDR3 totals 17 residues. CDR3 DNA sequence: TGTGCCAGCAGTATCCCAGGGGGCGAAAGAGAAAGAGAGACCCAGTACTTC. Its protein is CASSIPGGERERETQYF.

The rearrangement uses TRBV9 and TRBJ2-7; 7 nucleotides line up with TRBD2. This CDR3 has 17 residues. Germline values: CDR1 SGDLS, CDR2 YYNGEE. V gave up 1 base and J gave up 6 bases; unmatched junction bases: 16. The CDR3 loop reads CASSVRILTGGTFEQYF. The CDR3 bases are TGTGCCAGCAGCGTACGGATCCTGACCGGGGGGACGTTCGAGCAGTACTTC.

V is TRBV6-5 and J is TRBJ1-6, with 7 positions matching TRBD1. This CDR3 spans 13 amino acids. CDR1 is MNHEY, CDR2 SVGAGI, per germline. V was pared by 5 bases and J by 8 bases, with 3 bases of the junction left unmatched. The CDR3 bases are TGTGCCAGCAGTAGACAGGGTGATTCACCCCTCCACTTT. This gives the protein CASSRQGDSPLHF.

V gene TRBV6-5 combines with J gene TRBJ1-1; D is uncertain. The CDR3 is 13 residues long. CDR1 is MNHEY, CDR2 SVGAGI, per germline. V was clipped by 2 bases and J by 2 bases, with 6 bases between them. The CDR3: CASSYGRNTEAFF. The CDR3 nucleotides are TGTGCCAGCAGTTACGGGCGAAACACTGAAGCTTTCTTT.

This clone was seen once. This sequence joins TRBV14 and TRBJ1-2, with TRBD1 identical over 8 bases. This CDR3 has 15 residues. The V segment lost 4 bases and the J segment 2 bases; nucleotides outside the gene matches: 6. Germline values: CDR1 SGHDN, CDR2 FVKESK. The DNA for the CDR3 is TGTGCCAGCAGCCTAAAGACAGGGGTGAACTATGGCTACACCTTC. It is translated as CASSLKTGVNYGYTF.

This chain uses TRBV4-1 with TRBJ2-5; 7 positions agree with TRBD2. The V and J ends lost 7 bases and 7 bases, in that order; junction bases with no gene match: 12. CDR1 and CDR2 (germline): MGHRA, YSYEKL. This CDR3 has 14 amino acids. The DNA for the CDR3 is TGCGCCAGCACCGAGGTAGCGTCGGGGGGGACCCAGTACTTC. The encoded protein is CASTEVASGGTQYF.

The chain couples TRBV30 to TRBJ2-3, with D hard to call. Germline assignment: CDR1 GTSNPN and CDR2 SVGIG (reference sequence). This CDR3 is 13 amino acids long. The V end was cut by 2 bases, the J end by 3 bases, with 9 bases between. CDR3 sequence: CAWSSVATDTQYF. The CDR3 DNA is TGTGCCTGGAGTAGCGTGGCGACAGATACGCAGTATTTT.